This record looks at one T cell receptor (beta chain) sequence and its context. Its antigen is not known. This sample was included in a study of neoadjuvant anti-PD-1 for oral cavity cancer. Findings and limits, study-wide: With a few patients per group, TCR findings need larger cohorts.

Per germline, CDR1 SGHRS and CDR2 YFSETQ. V lost 1 base and J lost 1, with 8 bases in between. The CDR3 loop spans 14 amino acids. Most PBMC samples had 480 ng input DNA in six replicates. Repertoires were generated with immunoSEQ multiplex PCR, while TCRdb's copy carries only in-frame clones and drops some. This table has around 16,000 clones, around 69% appearing once. These newly diagnosed stage II-IVA oral cavity squamous cell carcinoma patients had no prior systemic or radiation treatment. Cohort: HPV-negative, locally advanced oral cavity squamous cell carcinoma patients. The chain carries TRBV5-1 and TRBJ1-1, with D possibly TRBD1 on 5 matching bases. The sequence came from a person between 40 and 80 years old with oral cavity squamous cell carcinoma. This sample comprised PBMCs, obtained before nivolumab (anti-PD-1) treatment. The CDR3 is CASSLSQGNTEAFF. The CDR3, as DNA: TGCGCCAGCAGCTTGAGTCAGGGGAACACTGAAGCTTTCTTT.